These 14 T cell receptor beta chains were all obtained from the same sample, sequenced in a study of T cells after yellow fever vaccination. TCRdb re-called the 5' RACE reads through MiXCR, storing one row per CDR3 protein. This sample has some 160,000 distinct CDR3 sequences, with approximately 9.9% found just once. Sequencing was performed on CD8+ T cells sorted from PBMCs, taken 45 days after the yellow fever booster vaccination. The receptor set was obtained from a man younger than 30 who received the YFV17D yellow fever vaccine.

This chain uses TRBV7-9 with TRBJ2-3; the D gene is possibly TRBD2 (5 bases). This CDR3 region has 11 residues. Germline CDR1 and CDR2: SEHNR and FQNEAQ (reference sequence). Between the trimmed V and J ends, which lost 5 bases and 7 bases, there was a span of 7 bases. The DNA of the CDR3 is TGTGCCAGCAGCCGGGATAATACGCAGTATTTT. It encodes CASSRDNTQYF.

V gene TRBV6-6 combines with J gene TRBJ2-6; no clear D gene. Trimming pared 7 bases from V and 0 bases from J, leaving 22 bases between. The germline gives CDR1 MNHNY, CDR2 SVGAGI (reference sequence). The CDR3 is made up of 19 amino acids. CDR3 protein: CASILLPSGVSSGANVLTF. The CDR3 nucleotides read TGTGCCAGCATCTTACTCCCCTCGGGCGTTTCCTCTGGGGCCAACGTCCTGACTTTC.

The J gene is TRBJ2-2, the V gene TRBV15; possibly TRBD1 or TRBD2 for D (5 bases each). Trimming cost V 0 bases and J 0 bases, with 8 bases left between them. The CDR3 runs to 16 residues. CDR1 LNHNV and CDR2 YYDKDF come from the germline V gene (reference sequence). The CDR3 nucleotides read TGTGCCACCAGCAGAGAGGGACGGACGAACACCGGGGAGCTGTTTTTT. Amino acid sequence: CATSREGRTNTGELFF.

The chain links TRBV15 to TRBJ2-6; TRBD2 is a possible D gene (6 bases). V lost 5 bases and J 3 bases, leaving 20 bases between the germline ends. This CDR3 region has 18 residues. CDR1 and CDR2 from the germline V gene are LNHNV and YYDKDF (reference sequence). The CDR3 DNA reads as TGTGCCACCAGCGCCCGGGACTCCCTTTTTATTGGGGCCAACGTCCTGACTTTC. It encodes CATSARDSLFIGANVLTF.

The CDR3 spells CASTPEGRTSTDTQYF. The DNA of the CDR3 is TGTGCCAGCACCCCGGAGGGGAGGACTAGCACAGATACGCAGTATTTT. The chain combines TRBV7-9 with TRBJ2-3; the D gene is possibly TRBD2 (6 bases). The CDR3 covers 16 residues. Looked up from germline, CDR1 is SEHNR and CDR2 is FQNEAQ (reference sequence). V was pared by 7 bases and J by 0 bases, with 17 bases between.

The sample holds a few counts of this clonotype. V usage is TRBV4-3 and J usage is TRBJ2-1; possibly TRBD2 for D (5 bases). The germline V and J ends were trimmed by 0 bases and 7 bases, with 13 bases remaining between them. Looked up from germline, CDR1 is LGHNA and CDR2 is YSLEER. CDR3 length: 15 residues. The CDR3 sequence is CASSQDGGAPNEQFF. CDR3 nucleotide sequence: TGCGCCAGCAGCCAAGATGGAGGAGCTCCAAATGAGCAGTTCTTC.

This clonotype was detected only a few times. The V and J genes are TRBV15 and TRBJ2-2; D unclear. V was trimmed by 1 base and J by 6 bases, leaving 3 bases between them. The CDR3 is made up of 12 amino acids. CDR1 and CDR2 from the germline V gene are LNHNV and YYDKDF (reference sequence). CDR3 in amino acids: CATSRGAGELFF. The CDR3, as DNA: TGTGCCACCAGCAGAGGGGCCGGGGAGCTGTTTTTT.

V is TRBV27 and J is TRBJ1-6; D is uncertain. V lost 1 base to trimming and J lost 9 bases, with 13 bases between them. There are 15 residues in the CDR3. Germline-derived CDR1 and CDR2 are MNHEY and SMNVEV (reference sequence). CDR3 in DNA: TGTGCCAGCAGTTTATTGTCAGCCAGAATTTCACCCCTCCACTTT. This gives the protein CASSLLSARISPLHF.

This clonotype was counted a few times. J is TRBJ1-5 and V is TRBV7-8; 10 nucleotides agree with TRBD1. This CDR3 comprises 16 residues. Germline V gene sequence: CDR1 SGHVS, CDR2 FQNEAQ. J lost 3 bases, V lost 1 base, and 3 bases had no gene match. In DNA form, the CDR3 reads TGTGCCAGCAGCTTAGGGACAGGGGGATACAATCAGCCCCAGCATTTT. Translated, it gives CASSLGTGGYNQPQHF.

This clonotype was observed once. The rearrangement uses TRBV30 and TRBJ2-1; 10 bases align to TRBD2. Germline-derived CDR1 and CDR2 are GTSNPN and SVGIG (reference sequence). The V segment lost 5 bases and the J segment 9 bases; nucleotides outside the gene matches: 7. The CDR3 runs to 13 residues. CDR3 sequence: CAWASGGAGEQFF. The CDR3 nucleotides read TGTGCCTGGGCGAGCGGGGGGGCCGGTGAGCAGTTCTTC. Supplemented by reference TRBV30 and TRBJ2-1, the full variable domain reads SQTIHQWPATLVQPVGSPLSLECTVEGTSNPNLYWYRQAAGRGLQLLFYSVGIGQISSEVPQNLSASRPQDRQFILSSKKLLLSDSGFYLCAWASGGAGEQFFGPGTRLTVL.

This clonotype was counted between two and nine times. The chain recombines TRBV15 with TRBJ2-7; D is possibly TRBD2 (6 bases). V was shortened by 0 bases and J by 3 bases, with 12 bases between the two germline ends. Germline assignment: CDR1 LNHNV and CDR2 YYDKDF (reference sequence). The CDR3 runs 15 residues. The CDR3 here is CATSREIASDYEQYF. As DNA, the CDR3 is TGTGCCACCAGCAGAGAAATCGCTAGCGACTACGAGCAGTACTTC.

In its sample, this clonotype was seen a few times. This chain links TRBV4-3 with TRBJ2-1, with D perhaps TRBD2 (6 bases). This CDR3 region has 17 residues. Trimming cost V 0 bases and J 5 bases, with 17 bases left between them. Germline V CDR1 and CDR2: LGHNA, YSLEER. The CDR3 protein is CASSQEFPWGDNNEQFF. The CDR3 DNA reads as TGCGCCAGCAGCCAAGAATTTCCGTGGGGGGATAACAATGAGCAGTTCTTC.

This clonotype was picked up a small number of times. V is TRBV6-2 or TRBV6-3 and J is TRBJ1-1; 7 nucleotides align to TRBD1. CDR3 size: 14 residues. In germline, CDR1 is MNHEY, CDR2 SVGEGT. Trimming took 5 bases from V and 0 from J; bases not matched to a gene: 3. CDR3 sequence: CASSEQGLNTEAFF. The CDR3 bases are TGTGCCAGCAGTGAACAGGGGTTGAACACTGAAGCTTTCTTT.

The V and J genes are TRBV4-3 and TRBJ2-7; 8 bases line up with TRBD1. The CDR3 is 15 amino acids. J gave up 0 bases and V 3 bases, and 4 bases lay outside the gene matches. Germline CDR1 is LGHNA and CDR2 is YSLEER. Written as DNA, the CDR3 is TGCGCCAGCAGCCAGGACAGGGACAGCTCCTACGAGCAGTACTTC. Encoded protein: CASSQDRDSSYEQYF.